A selection of T cell receptor beta chains follows, all from one sample in a study of vaccination and CD4 T cells after COVID-19. TCRdb independently ran MiXCR on the PCR reads; one entry per CDR3 protein. Of roughly 16,000 distinct CDR3 sequences listed, around 47% were seen once; the top ten hold about 3.5%. The antigens these receptors bind are not known. The sequencing input was CD4+ T cells from blood, cultured in vitro. Receptors were obtained from a human donor who had recovered from COVID-19. Each CDR3 is given with its conserved first and last residue. Fields, in order: J gene, D gene, V gene, clone size, CDR3 protein, CDR3 DNA. A D gene is named only where the DNA matches it firmly. The size field is filled for only some rows; it gives once, few, many or a size class.

j_gene: TRBJ2-3; d_gene: -; v_gene: TRBV7-9; abundance: few; CDR3aa: CASSPIGGGDTQYF; CDR3nt: TGTGCCAGCAGCCCCATAGGTGGCGGAGATACGCAGTATTTT
j_gene: TRBJ2-4; d_gene: -; v_gene: TRBV28; abundance: -; CDR3aa: CASSLLPAISQGLAKNIQYF; CDR3nt: TGTGCCAGCAGTTTATTACCCGCCATCTCACAGGGTCTAGCCAAAAACATTCAGTACTTC
j_gene: TRBJ2-5; d_gene: TRBD2; v_gene: TRBV27; abundance: -; CDR3aa: CASSRYSGRAIISETQYF; CDR3nt: TGTGCCAGCAGTAGATATAGCGGGAGGGCCATCATCTCAGAGACCCAGTACTTC
j_gene: TRBJ1-2; d_gene: TRBD1; v_gene: TRBV6-1; abundance: few; CDR3aa: CASRDRGRNYGYTF; CDR3nt: TGTGCCAGCAGGGACAGGGGGCGCAACTATGGCTACACCTTC
j_gene: TRBJ2-3; d_gene: -; v_gene: TRBV7-3; abundance: few; CDR3aa: CASSPGPFAPFADTQYF; CDR3nt: TGTGCCAGCAGCCCGGGACCATTCGCGCCCTTCGCAGATACGCAGTATTTT
j_gene: TRBJ1-3; d_gene: -; v_gene: TRBV2; abundance: -; CDR3aa: CASSGGGVYSGNTIYF; CDR3nt: TGTGCCAGCAGTGGGGGGGGTGTCTACTCTGGAAACACCATATATTTT
j_gene: TRBJ2-1; d_gene: TRBD2; v_gene: TRBV7-8; abundance: -; CDR3aa: CASSLDRLAGHPYNEQFF; CDR3nt: TGTGCCAGCAGCTTAGATAGGCTAGCGGGCCACCCCTACAATGAGCAGTTCTTC
j_gene: TRBJ1-2; d_gene: -; v_gene: TRBV7-6; abundance: few; CDR3aa: CASSLDNYGYTF; CDR3nt: TGTGCCAGCAGCTTAGACAACTATGGCTACACCTTC
j_gene: TRBJ2-5; d_gene: TRBD1; v_gene: TRBV25-1; abundance: -; CDR3aa: CASSEPTGVETQYF; CDR3nt: TGTGCCAGCAGTGAACCAACAGGGGTCGAGACCCAGTACTTC
j_gene: TRBJ1-5; d_gene: -; v_gene: TRBV20-1; abundance: -; CDR3aa: CSARDSGGNQPQHF; CDR3nt: TGCAGTGCTAGAGATTCTGGGGGCAATCAGCCCCAGCATTTT
j_gene: TRBJ2-2; d_gene: -; v_gene: TRBV10-2; abundance: -; CDR3aa: CASRGAGELFF; CDR3nt: TGCGCCAGCCGAGGGGCCGGGGAGCTGTTTTTT
j_gene: TRBJ2-7; d_gene: TRBD2; v_gene: TRBV15; abundance: -; CDR3aa: CATSATSVGHEQYF; CDR3nt: TGTGCCACCAGCGCGACTAGCGTCGGCCACGAGCAGTACTTC
j_gene: TRBJ2-1; d_gene: TRBD1; v_gene: TRBV2; abundance: -; CDR3aa: CASRYRDRDNEQFF; CDR3nt: TGTGCCAGCAGGTACCGGGACAGGGACAATGAGCAGTTCTTC
j_gene: TRBJ2-7; d_gene: -; v_gene: TRBV6-7; abundance: -; CDR3aa: CASSRPVLLYEQYF; CDR3nt: TGTGCCAGCAGCCGACCGGTCCTTTTATACGAGCAGTACTTC
j_gene: TRBJ2-3; d_gene: -; v_gene: TRBV15; abundance: -; CDR3aa: CATSRDRGGVDTQYF; CDR3nt: TGTGCCACCAGCAGAGATCGTGGGGGAGTCGATACGCAGTATTTT
j_gene: TRBJ2-5; d_gene: -; v_gene: TRBV20-1; abundance: few; CDR3aa: CSAPGAQGFQETQYF; CDR3nt: TGCAGTGCTCCGGGGGCCCAGGGCTTCCAAGAGACCCAGTACTTC
j_gene: TRBJ2-7; d_gene: -; v_gene: TRBV27; abundance: -; CDR3aa: CASSLRGYHEQYF; CDR3nt: TGTGCCAGCAGTTTACGGGGGTATCACGAGCAGTACTTC
j_gene: TRBJ1-1; d_gene: TRBD1; v_gene: TRBV6-1; abundance: -; CDR3aa: CASRRTGIAFF; CDR3nt: TGTGCCAGCAGGAGGACAGGGATCGCTTTCTTT
j_gene: TRBJ2-2; d_gene: -; v_gene: TRBV19; abundance: -; CDR3aa: CASSTQGRSGELFF; CDR3nt: TGTGCCAGTAGTACGCAAGGGCGTAGCGGGGAGCTGTTTTTT
j_gene: TRBJ2-3; d_gene: -; v_gene: TRBV15; abundance: few; CDR3aa: CATSRGEMAFTSTDTQYF; CDR3nt: TGTGCCACCAGCAGGGGCGAAATGGCATTCACTAGCACAGATACGCAGTATTTT
j_gene: TRBJ2-5; d_gene: -; v_gene: TRBV6-1; abundance: few; CDR3aa: CASSAGGQQTQYF; CDR3nt: TGTGCCAGCAGTGCCGGGGGTCAGCAGACCCAGTACTTC
j_gene: TRBJ2-2; d_gene: TRBD2; v_gene: TRBV20-1; abundance: -; CDR3aa: CSGTSDTGELFF; CDR3nt: TGCAGTGGGACTAGCGACACCGGGGAGCTGTTTTTT